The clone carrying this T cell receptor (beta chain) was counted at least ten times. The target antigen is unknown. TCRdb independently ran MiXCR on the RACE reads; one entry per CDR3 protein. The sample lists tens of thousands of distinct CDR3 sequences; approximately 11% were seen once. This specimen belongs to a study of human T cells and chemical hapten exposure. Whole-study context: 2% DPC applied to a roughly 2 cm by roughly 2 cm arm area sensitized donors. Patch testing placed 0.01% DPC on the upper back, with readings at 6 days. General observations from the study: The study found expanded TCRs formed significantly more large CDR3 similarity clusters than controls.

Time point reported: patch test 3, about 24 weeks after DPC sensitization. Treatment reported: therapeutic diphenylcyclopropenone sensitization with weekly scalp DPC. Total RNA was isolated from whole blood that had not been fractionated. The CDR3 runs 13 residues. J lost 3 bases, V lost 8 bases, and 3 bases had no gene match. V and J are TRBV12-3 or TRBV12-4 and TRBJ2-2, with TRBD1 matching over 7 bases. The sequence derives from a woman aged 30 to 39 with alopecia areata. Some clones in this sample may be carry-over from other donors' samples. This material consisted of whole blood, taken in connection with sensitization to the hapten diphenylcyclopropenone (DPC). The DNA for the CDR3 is TGTGCCAGCGGGGACAGTTACACCGGGGAGCTGTTTTTT. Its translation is CASGDSYTGELFF.